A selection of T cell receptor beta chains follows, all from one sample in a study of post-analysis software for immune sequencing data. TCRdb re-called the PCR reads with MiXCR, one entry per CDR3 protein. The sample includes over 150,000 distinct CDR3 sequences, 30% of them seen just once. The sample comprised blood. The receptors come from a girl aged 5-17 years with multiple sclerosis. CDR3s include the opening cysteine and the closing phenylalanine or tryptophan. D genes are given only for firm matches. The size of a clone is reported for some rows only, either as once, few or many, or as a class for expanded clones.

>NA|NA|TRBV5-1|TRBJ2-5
CASSFQDQDPYF
TGCGCCAGCAGCTTTCAGGACCAAGACCCGTACTTC
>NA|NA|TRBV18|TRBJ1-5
CASSQGQPQHF
TGTGCCAGCTCGCAGGGTCAGCCCCAGCATTTT
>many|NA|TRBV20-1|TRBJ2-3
CSARDSRVVQDTQYF
TGCAGTGCTAGAGATTCGCGGGTGGTGCAAGATACGCAGTATTTT
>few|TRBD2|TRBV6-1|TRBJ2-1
CASNLAGGSYNEQFF
TGTGCCAGCAACCTGGCCGGGGGGTCCTACAATGAGCAGTTCTTC
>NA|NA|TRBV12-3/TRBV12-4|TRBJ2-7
CASSLNNEQYF
TGTGCCAGCAGTTTAAACAATGAGCAGTACTTC
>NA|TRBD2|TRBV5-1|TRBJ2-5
CASNLGLARRETQYF
TGCGCCAGCAACCTCGGACTAGCCCGCCGGGAGACCCAGTACTTC
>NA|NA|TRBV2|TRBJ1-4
CASSEWGAATNEKLFF
TGTGCCAGCAGTGAGTGGGGGGCAGCAACTAATGAAAAACTGTTTTTT
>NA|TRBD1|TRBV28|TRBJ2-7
CASSFLRDRGDEQYF
TGTGCCAGCTCGTTTCTCCGGGACAGGGGGGACGAGCAGTACTTC
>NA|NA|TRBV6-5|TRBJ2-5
CASSERWSGETQYF
TGTGCCAGCAGTGAAAGGTGGTCGGGGGAGACCCAGTACTTC
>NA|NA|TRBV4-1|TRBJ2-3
CASSDTTNPTDTQYF
TGCGCCAGCAGCGACACTACAAATCCCACAGATACGCAGTATTTT
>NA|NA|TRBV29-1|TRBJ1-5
CSVGNYNQPQHF
TGCAGCGTTGGGAACTACAATCAGCCCCAGCATTTT
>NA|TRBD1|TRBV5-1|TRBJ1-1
CASSYPGQGVSEAFF
TGCGCCAGCAGCTATCCGGGACAGGGGGTTTCTGAAGCTTTCTTT
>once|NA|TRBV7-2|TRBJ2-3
CASSLDVSSTDTQYF
TGTGCCAGCAGCTTGGACGTTTCTAGCACAGATACGCAGTATTTT
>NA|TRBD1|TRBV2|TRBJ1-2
CASTKGQLTPNYGYTF
TGTGCCAGCACCAAGGGACAGCTCACTCCTAACTATGGCTACACCTTC
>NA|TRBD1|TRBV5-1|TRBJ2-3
CASSVTGESSTDTQYF
TGCGCCAGCAGCGTGACAGGGGAATCGAGCACAGATACGCAGTATTTT
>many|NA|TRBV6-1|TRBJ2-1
CASSLSGSGMGQFF
TGTGCCAGTAGCCTGAGCGGCTCCGGCATGGGGCAGTTCTTC
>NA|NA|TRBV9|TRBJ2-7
CASSDPGSYEQYF
TGTGCCAGCAGCGATCCTGGGAGCTACGAGCAGTACTTC
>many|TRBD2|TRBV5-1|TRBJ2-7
CASSSRTSGRKFYEQYF
TGCGCCAGCAGCTCGCGGACTAGCGGGAGAAAGTTTTACGAGCAGTACTTC
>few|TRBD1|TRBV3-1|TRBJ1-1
CASSRMTGDTEAFF
TGTGCCAGCAGCCGAATGACAGGGGACACTGAAGCTTTCTTT
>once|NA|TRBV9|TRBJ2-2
CASSFSETIINTGELFF
TGTGCCAGCAGCTTCTCCGAGACCATAATAAACACCGGGGAGCTGTTTTTT
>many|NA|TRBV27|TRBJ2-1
CASSSGAGKLLYNEQFF
TGTGCCAGCAGTTCGGGCGCCGGAAAGCTTTTATACAATGAGCAGTTCTTC
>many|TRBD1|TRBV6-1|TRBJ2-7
CASTGTGLYEQYF
TGTGCCAGCACCGGGACAGGGCTTTACGAGCAGTACTTC
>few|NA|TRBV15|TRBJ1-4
CATKRGPNEKLFF
TGTGCCACCAAAAGGGGACCTAATGAAAAACTGTTTTTT
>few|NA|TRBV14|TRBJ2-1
CASSSGTVYNEQFF
TGTGCCAGCAGCTCCGGGACGGTCTACAATGAGCAGTTCTTC
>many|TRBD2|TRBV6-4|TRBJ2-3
CASSVVVEREGRLGTQYF
TGTGCCAGCAGTGTGGTAGTGGAGCGGGAGGGCCGTCTAGGTACGCAGTATTTT
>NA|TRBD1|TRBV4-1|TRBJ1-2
CASSPRGTVYSYTF
TGCGCCAGCAGCCCCCGGGGGACAGTCTATAGCTACACCTTC
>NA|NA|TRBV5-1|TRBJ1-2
CASSRSGGGGDCGYTF
TGCGCCAGCAGTAGGTCCGGAGGAGGAGGAGACTGTGGCTACACCTTC
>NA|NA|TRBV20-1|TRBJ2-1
CSARDNSRTDYNEQFF
TGCAGTGCTAGAGATAATTCCCGGACGGATTACAATGAGCAGTTCTTC
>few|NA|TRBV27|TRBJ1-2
CASSLGQTYGYTF
TGTGCCAGCAGTTTGGGACAAACATATGGCTACACCTTC
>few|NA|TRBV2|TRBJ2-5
CASSGHMRETQYF
TGTGCCAGCAGTGGACATATGAGAGAGACCCAGTACTTC
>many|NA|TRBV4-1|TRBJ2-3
CASSQESTLTLADTQYF
TGCGCCAGCAGCCAAGAGAGTACCCTAACCCTCGCGGATACGCAGTATTTT
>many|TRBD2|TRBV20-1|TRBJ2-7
CSATSGGDEQYF
TGCAGTGCTACGTCGGGAGGCGACGAGCAGTACTTC